This T cell receptor beta chain is drawn from a study of blood T cell repertoires in COVID-19. Whole-study context: The samples span acute and convalescent COVID-19 from the United States, Italy and Spain. In each case, the material was cDNA or gDNA derived from T cells, B-cell-depleted T cells, or PBMCs.

Source study methods: Reference gene primer amplification gave nucleated cell count estimates. Assay used: immunoSEQ multiplex PCR; TCRdb lists only in-frame clones, some missing. Clonal size and the V and J genes are those of that table, whereas D and trimming came from the DNA. Of approximately 190,000 clones in the sample, 80% to 90% are singletons; the top ten hold approximately 5%. The CDR3 covers 19 residues. Trimming cost V 5 bases and J 11 bases; bases outside gene matches: 22. Germline V gene data show CDR1 as MNHEY and CDR2 as SMNVEV (reference sequence). Input material: peripheral blood. The sequence derives from a woman aged 70 to 79 with active or convalescent COVID-19. The chain links TRBV27 to TRBJ2-1; the match to TRBD2 covers 12 bases. This chain's CDR3 is CASSTRGASGRAWQMQQFF. CDR3 DNA: TGTGCCAGCAGTACACGGGGGGCTAGCGGGAGGGCCTGGCAAATGCAGCAGTTCTTC.